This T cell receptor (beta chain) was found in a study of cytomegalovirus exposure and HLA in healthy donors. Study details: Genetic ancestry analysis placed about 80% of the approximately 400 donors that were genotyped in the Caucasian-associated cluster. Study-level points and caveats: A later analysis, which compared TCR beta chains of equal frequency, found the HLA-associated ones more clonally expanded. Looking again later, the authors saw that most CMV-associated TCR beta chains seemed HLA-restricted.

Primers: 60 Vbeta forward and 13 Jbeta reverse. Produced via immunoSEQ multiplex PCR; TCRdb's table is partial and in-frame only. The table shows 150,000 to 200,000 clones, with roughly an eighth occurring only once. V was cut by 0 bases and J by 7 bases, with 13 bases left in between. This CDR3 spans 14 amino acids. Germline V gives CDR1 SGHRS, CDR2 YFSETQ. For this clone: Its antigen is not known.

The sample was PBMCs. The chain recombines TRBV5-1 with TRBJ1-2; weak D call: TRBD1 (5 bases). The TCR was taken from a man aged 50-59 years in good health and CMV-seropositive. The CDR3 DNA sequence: TGCGCCAGCAGCTTGGAGGGACTCGGACGTGGCTACACCTTC. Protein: CASSLEGLGRGYTF.